What follows describes a single T cell receptor (beta chain). Its antigen is still unknown. CDR1 SQVTM and CDR2 ANQGSEA come from the germline V gene. The CDR3 loop spans 13 amino acids. Trimming removed 6 bases from V and 1 base from J, with 13 bases in between. This record comes from a study of T cell responses to AZD1222 COVID-19 vaccine. Study findings and constraints: Unmutated regions of variants are reportedly targeted by nearly half of spike-specific TCRs. Clonal diversity was possibly underestimated, and the donors were mostly white British, with more females. There were repertoire samples only from the period after the peak T cell response.

Measured with immunoSEQ multiplex PCR; TCRdb has only the in-frame clones, and not every one. The sample has about 110,000 clones, 90% seen once. Sequencing was performed on peripheral blood, taken 28 days after the second AZD1222 dose. This chain links TRBV29-1 with TRBJ2-7; D call uncertain. This clonotype originated in an adult who received the AZD1222 COVID-19 vaccine. The CDR3 sequence: CSVHALGSYEQYF. In DNA, the CDR3 is TGCAGCGTACACGCGCTAGGTTCCTACGAGCAGTACTTC.